These 17 T cell receptor beta chains were all obtained from the same sample, sequenced in a study of T cell repertoires in cytomegalovirus infection. These receptors' targets are unknown. TCRdb recomputed calls from the reads with MiXCR, one row per CDR3 protein. Among some 920,000 distinct CDR3 sequences listed, about a third were seen once. The sample consisted of cultured CD8+ T cells from PBMCs, taken from culture after CMV antigen stimulation. All receptors derive from a human donor in good health (CMV status not recorded). Some clones in this sample may be carry-over from other donors' samples.

V usage is TRBV4-3 and J usage is TRBJ2-1; 16 nucleotides agree with TRBD2. The CDR3 consists of 17 residues. Per germline, CDR1 LGHNA and CDR2 YSLEER. V lost 3 bases, J lost 8 bases, and 7 bases stayed unmatched. CDR3 amino acids: CASSQGTSGGAGHEQFF. CDR3 in DNA: TGCGCCAGCAGCCAGGGGACTAGCGGGGGGGCGGGCCATGAGCAGTTCTTC.

In its sample, this clonotype was seen many times. This chain connects TRBV28 to TRBJ2-7; possible D gene TRBD1, 6 bases. The CDR3 covers 14 residues. Trimming shortened V by 5 bases and J by 1 base, and 12 bases separated the two germline ends. From germline, CDR1 is MDHEN and CDR2 SYDVKM. CDR3 DNA: TGTGCCAGCAGTATTGCGAGGGGGTCCTACGAGCAGTACGTC. The encoded protein is CASSIARGSYEQYV.

The chain carries TRBV4-2 and TRBJ1-6; D gene unclear. CDR1 is LGHNA and CDR2 is YNFKEQ in the germline V gene. Deletions cut 5 bases from V and 7 bases from J, with 12 bases between. This CDR3 has 14 residues. Written as DNA, the CDR3 is TGTGCCAGCAGCGATAGACGATTAAATTCACCCCTCCACTTT. Translating gives CASSDRRLNSPLHF.

This clonotype was detected ten times or more. V and J are TRBV27 and TRBJ2-3, with 9 nucleotides matching TRBD2. Germline lookup yields CDR1 MNHEY and CDR2 SMNVEV (reference sequence). The CDR3 totals 15 residues. V was clipped by 3 bases and J by 1 base; unmatched bases: 2. CDR3 sequence (DNA): TGTGCCAGCAGTTTGAGCGGGGGGCGCACAGATACGCAGTATTTT. Its translation: CASSLSGGRTDTQYF.

This clonotype showed up many times. The rearrangement uses TRBV7-6 and TRBJ2-5; D is possibly TRBD2 (7 bases). Per the germline V gene, CDR1 is SGHVS and CDR2 is FNYEAQ. This CDR3 is 14 amino acids long. The V end lost 4 bases, the J end lost 1 base, and 10 bases lay between the germline ends. The CDR3 loop reads CASSWRGPQETQYF. In DNA form, the CDR3 reads TGTGCCAGCAGCTGGCGGGGGCCCCAAGAGACCCAGTACTTC.

The chain carries TRBV4-3 and TRBJ2-5, with D possibly matching TRBD1 (6 bases). Trimming stripped 2 bases from V and 3 bases from J, with 13 bases between. This CDR3 has 15 amino acids. In germline, CDR1 is LGHNA, CDR2 YSLEER. CDR3 amino acids: CASSQHKGGKETQYF. The CDR3 DNA is TGCGCCAGCAGCCAACACAAAGGGGGAAAAGAGACCCAGTACTTC.

This clonotype was seen at least ten times. The chain carries TRBV7-9 and TRBJ2-1; D unclear. V was trimmed by 5 bases and J by 0 bases, leaving 11 bases between them. Germline lookup yields CDR1 SEHNR and CDR2 FQNEAQ (reference sequence). There are 15 residues in the CDR3. The CDR3 DNA reads as TGTGCCAGCAGCATTCCCAGGAGCTCCTACAATGAGCAGTTCTTC. Translating it yields CASSIPRSSYNEQFF.

Many counts were recorded for this clonotype. V and J are TRBV7-2 and TRBJ2-7; possible D gene TRBD2, 5 bases. V lost 1 base, J lost 0 bases, and 10 bases lay in between. Per the germline V gene, CDR1 is SGHTA and CDR2 is FQGNSA. The CDR3 totals 15 residues. CDR3 nucleotide sequence: TGTGCCAGCAGCTTAGAGGAGGCCAGCTCCTACGAGCAGTACTTC. This gives the protein CASSLEEASSYEQYF.

This chain uses TRBV13 with TRBJ2-1, with D perhaps matching TRBD2 (6 bases). The length of the CDR3 is 17 residues. Germline lookup yields CDR1 PRHDT and CDR2 FYEKMQ (reference sequence). Trimming shortened V by 4 bases and J by 0 bases, and 16 bases separated the two germline ends. CDR3 amino acids: CASSSAEGSRSYNEQFF. Here the CDR3 DNA reads TGTGCCAGCAGCTCGGCGGAGGGGAGCCGCTCCTACAATGAGCAGTTCTTC.

The rearrangement joins TRBV20-1 to TRBJ2-1, with 15 bases fitting TRBD2. In germline, CDR1 is DFQATT, CDR2 SNEGSKA (reference sequence). V was pared by 6 bases and J by 1 base, with 4 bases of the junction left unmatched. The CDR3 has 16 amino acids. The CDR3 region is CSASGTSGGSYNEQFF. The CDR3 nucleotides read TGCAGTGCGTCCGGGACTAGCGGGGGGTCCTACAATGAGCAGTTCTTC.

This clonotype occurred many times. The chain carries TRBV6-5 and TRBJ2-3; no reliable D call. The CDR3 is made up of 14 amino acids. Germline V gene sequence: CDR1 MNHEY, CDR2 SVGAGI. With 3 bases removed from V and 3 bases from J, the gap between germline ends came to 10 bases. Written as DNA, the CDR3 is TGTGCCAGCAGTTATCGGTTCGGGACAGATACGCAGTATTTT. It encodes CASSYRFGTDTQYF.

This clonotype has a count of ten or more. The J gene is TRBJ1-1, the V gene TRBV7-2, with 7 bases fitting TRBD1. Germline CDR1 is SGHTA and CDR2 is FQGNSA. This CDR3 has 15 amino acids. Germline trimming cut 1 base from V and 3 bases from J; bases unmatched to any gene: 5. CDR3 in DNA: TGTGCCAGCAGCTTAGTCCAGGGGGTTGACACTGAAGCTTTCTTT. This sequence encodes CASSLVQGVDTEAFF.

With regard to this clonotype: Compared with germline, one end of the junction differs, possibly owing to a read error. The chain recombines TRBV10-3 with TRBJ2-7, with 10 bases identical to TRBD1. CDR1 is ENHRY, CDR2 SYGVKD, per germline. This CDR3 is 12 amino acids long. The CDR3: CATRDRGPEHYF. The CDR3 DNA is TGTGCCACCCGGGACAGGGGACCCGAGCATTACTTC.

The gene calls are TRBV6-6 and TRBJ1-4, with D hard to call. This CDR3 is built from 15 residues. Germline CDR1 and CDR2: MNHNY and SVGAGI (reference sequence). V lost 6 bases and J lost 3, with 14 bases in between. This CDR3 reads CASRWVFRANEKLFF. CDR3 DNA: TGTGCCAGCAGATGGGTCTTTCGGGCTAATGAAAAACTGTTTTTT.

This sequence joins TRBV6-1 and TRBJ2-2; D remains unclear. The CDR3 covers 14 residues. V lost 7 bases to trimming and J lost 4 bases, with 13 bases between them. The V gene's germline CDR1 is MNHNS and CDR2 SASEGT. CDR3 sequence reads: CASTALMGTGELFF. As DNA, the CDR3 is TGTGCCAGCACCGCCCTCATGGGCACCGGGGAGCTGTTTTTT.

This sequence joins TRBV20-1 and TRBJ1-6; TRBD1 aligns across 7 bases. The germline V gene encodes CDR1 DFQATT and CDR2 SNEGSKA (reference sequence). This CDR3 is built from 16 residues. The V and J ends lost 4 bases and 0 bases, in that order; junction bases with no gene match: 6. The CDR3 spells CSAKDRESSYNSPLHF. Written as DNA, the CDR3 is TGCAGTGCTAAAGACAGGGAGAGCTCCTATAATTCACCCCTCCACTTT.

The CDR3 sequence: CASSLRFVTTAMNTEAFF. In DNA form, the CDR3 reads TGTGCCAGCAGCTTGCGTTTCGTAACTACAGCCATGAACACTGAAGCTTTCTTT. The chain combines TRBV5-6 with TRBJ1-1; the D is unclear. Deletions cut 1 base from V and 0 bases from J, with 19 bases between. CDR3 length: 18 amino acids. Germline V gene sequence: CDR1 SGHDT, CDR2 YYEEEE.